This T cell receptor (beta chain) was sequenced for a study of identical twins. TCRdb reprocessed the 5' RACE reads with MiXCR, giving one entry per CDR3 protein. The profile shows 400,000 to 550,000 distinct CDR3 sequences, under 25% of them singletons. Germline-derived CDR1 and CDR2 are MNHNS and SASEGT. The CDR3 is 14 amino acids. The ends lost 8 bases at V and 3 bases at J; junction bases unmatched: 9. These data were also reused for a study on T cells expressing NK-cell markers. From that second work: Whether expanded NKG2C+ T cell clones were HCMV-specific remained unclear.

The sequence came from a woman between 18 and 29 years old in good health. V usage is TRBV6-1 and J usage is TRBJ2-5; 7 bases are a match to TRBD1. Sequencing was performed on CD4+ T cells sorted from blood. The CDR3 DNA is TGTGCCAGCCGCCCCGGGACAGCCGAAGAGACCCAGTACTTC. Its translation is CASRPGTAEETQYF.